This TCR beta chain was sequenced for a study of control samples from healthy donors and cancer patients (TCRdb year 2020). The receptor library was made with the immunoSEQ multiplex PCR assay. This immuneACCESS table, as held by TCRdb, lists in-frame sequences with V and J called but not all clones. Of the missing ones, under half trace to an unresolved V gene in checked studies; the others have no known cause. Within this sample are under 130,000 clones, with 83% of them counted one time only. The ten top clones hold about 13% of the sample. Details on this clone: No antigen is known for it. No clone much larger than this one lies a single base away; base qualities are absent.

The germline V gene yields MNHNS for CDR1 and SASEGT for CDR2. Including cysteine and phenylalanine, the CDR3 has 15 amino acids. Of all the DNA, just the CDR3 is kept, 45 bases in frame from base 1. V lost 2 bases and J lost 7 bases; the stretch between them is 17 bases long. This clonotype originated in a woman in her forties or fifties in good health. The sample consisted of blood. The chain was built from TRBV6-1 and TRBJ1-2; perhaps TRBD1 is the D gene, with 5 bases matching. The sequence in DNA is TGTGCCAGCAGTGAAACTCACTGGGGGGAAAGTGGCTACACCTTC. The translation is CASSETHWGESGYTF.